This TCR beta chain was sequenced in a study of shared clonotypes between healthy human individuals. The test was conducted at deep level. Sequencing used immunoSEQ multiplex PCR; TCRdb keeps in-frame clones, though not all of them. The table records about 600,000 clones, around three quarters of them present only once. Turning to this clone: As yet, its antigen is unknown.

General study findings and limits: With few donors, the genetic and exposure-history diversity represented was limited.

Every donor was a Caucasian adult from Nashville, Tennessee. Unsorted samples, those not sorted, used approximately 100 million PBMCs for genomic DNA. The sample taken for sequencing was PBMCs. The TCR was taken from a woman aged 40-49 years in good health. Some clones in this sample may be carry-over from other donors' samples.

The CDR3 protein is CASSERRTGITGELFF. Here the CDR3 DNA reads TGTGCCAGCAGTGAAAGGCGGACAGGGATCACCGGGGAGCTGTTTTTT. The chain couples TRBV28 to TRBJ2-2, with 8 bases that match TRBD1. J was trimmed by 4 bases and V by 5 bases; bases with no gene match: 9. Germline loops: CDR1 MDHEN, CDR2 SYDVKM. The CDR3 extends over 16 amino acids.